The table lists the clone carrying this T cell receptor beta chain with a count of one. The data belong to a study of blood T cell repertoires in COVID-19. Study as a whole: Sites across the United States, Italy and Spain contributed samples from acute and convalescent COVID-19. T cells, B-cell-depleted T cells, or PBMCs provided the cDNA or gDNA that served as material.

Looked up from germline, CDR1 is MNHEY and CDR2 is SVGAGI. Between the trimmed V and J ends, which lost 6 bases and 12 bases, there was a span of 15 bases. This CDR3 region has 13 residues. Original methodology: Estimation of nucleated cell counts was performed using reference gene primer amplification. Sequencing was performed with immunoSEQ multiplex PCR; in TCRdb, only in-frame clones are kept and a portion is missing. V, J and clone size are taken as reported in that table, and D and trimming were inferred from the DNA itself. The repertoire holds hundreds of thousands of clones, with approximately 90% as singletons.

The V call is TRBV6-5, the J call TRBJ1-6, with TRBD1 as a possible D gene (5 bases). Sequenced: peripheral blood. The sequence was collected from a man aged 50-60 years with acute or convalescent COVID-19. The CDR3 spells CASSRDGAGPLHF. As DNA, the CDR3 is TGTGCCAGCAGCCGGGACGGAGCGGGACCCCTCCACTTT.